The sequence of this TCR beta chain was determined in a study of T-cell reconstitution after alpha-beta-depleted transplantation in children. This clonotype was seen only a few times. Unique molecular identifiers were incorporated into the prepared TCRbeta library. TCRdb ran MiXCR on the PCR reads and lists one entry per CDR3 protein. The sample carries a few hundred thousand distinct CDR3 sequences, about 18% recorded once. V lost 7 bases, J lost 7 bases, and 18 bases lay in between. The germline V gene has CDR1 SGHRS and CDR2 YFSETQ. The CDR3 consists of 14 residues. The chain recombines TRBV5-1 with TRBJ2-4, with a weak D call TRBD2 (5 bases). This TCR was sampled from a human donor who donated a stem cell graft to a child with acute lymphoblastic leukemia. The material sequenced was PBMCs from the stem cell graft donor, taken from the stem cell graft. In DNA form, the CDR3 reads TGCGCCAGCGCCAGGAGTTACCGAGGGAACATTCAGTACTTC. Amino acids: CASARSYRGNIQYF. Combining the CDR3 with reference TRBV5-1 and TRBJ2-4 gives the whole variable domain KAGVTQTPRYLIKTRGQQVTLSCSPISGHRSVSWYQQTPGQGLQFLFEYFSETQRNKGNFPGRFSGRQFSNSRSEMNVSTLELGDSALYLCASARSYRGNIQYFGAGTRLSVL.